This TCR beta chain was recorded in a study of CD8+ T cells in alopecia areata. The treatment: oral pan-JAK inhibitor, 5-10 mg twice daily. Alopecia areata patients gave lesional scalp punch biopsies and peripheral blood samples. Worth noting for this clone: Its antigen remains unidentified.

Extracted RNA was reverse transcribed into cDNA, the sequencing template. Data came from immunoSEQ multiplex PCR; TCRdb stores just in-frame clones and leaves some out. The sample lists some 200,000 clones, about 50% occurring once. Germline V gives CDR1 LGHNT, CDR2 FRNRAP. The CDR3 runs 15 residues. With 6 bases clipped from V and 4 bases from J, the junction kept 6 bases outside the gene matches. Study-level findings and limits: Under tofacitinib, fewer expanded CD8+ clones appeared among the top 100 scalp clones.

This sequence joins TRBV12-5 and TRBJ2-1, with 10 bases lining up with TRBD2. This specimen was CD4+ T cells sorted from blood, taken at week 4, from a patient treated with tofacitinib. This TCR was recovered from a human donor with alopecia areata. CDR3 protein: CASGLVAGGYNEQFF. In DNA, the CDR3 is TGTGCTAGTGGCTTAGTAGCGGGGGGTTACAATGAGCAGTTCTTC.